This is a list of T cell receptor beta chains from one sample in a study of blood T cell repertoires in COVID-19. Data came from immunoSEQ multiplex PCR; TCRdb stores just in-frame clones and leaves some out. Altogether 390,000 or so clones are present, roughly 89% being singletons, with the ten largest covering around 7%. Sequencing was done on a sample of peripheral blood. The receptors stem from a man aged 18 to 29 with active or convalescent COVID-19. The conserved cysteine and the conserved F or W are not part of the CDR3 here. The order of the fields is V gene, J gene, CDR3 protein.

TRBV5-1	TRBJ1-1	ASGQDSMNTEAF
TRBV6-5	TRBJ1-5	ASRGAGQGNQPQH
TRBV3-1/TRBV3-2	TRBJ1-1	ASSPGTSFRKTF
TRBV7-2	TRBJ2-7	ASSLGAAPREQY
TRBV15	TRBJ1-5	ASSDRGRNQPQH
TRBV28	TRBJ2-7	ASKPGPGYEQY
TRBV14	TRBJ1-3	ASSPLGGVGNTIY
TRBV6-4	TRBJ2-3	ASSDSLDWADTQY
TRBV3-1/TRBV3-2	TRBJ1-1	ASSQSFWGETEAF
TRBV5-1	TRBJ1-2	ASSRDAGQDGYT
TRBV3-1/TRBV3-2	TRBJ2-7	ASSQGPGTGGEQY
TRBV5-1	TRBJ2-7	ASSLGVGSEQY
TRBV13	TRBJ2-3	ASSGRTSGNTQY
TRBV6-5	TRBJ2-1	ASSSWERNNEQF
TRBV7-9	TRBJ1-2	ASSLSAGLPYGYT
TRBV11-2	TRBJ2-1	ASSRPEGVSYNEQF